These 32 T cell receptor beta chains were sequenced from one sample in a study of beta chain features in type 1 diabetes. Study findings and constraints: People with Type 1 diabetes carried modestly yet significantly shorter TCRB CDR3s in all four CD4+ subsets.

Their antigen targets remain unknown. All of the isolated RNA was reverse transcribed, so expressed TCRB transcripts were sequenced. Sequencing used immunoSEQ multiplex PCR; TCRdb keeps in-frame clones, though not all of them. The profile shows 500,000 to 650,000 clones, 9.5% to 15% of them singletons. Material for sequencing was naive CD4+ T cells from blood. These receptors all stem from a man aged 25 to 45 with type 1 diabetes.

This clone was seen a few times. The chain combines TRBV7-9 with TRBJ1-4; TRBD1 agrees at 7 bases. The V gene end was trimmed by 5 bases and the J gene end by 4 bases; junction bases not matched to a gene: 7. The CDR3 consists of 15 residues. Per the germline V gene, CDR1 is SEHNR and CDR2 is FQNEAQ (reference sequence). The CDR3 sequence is CASSPSRGDNEKLFF. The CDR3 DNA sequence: TGTGCCAGCAGCCCCTCCAGGGGGGATAATGAAAAACTGTTTTTT. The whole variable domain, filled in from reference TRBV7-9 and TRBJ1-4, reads DTGVSQNPRHKITKRGQNVTFRCDPISEHNRLYWYRQTLGQGPEFLTYFQNEAQLEKSRLLSDRFSAERPKGSFSTLEIQRTEQGDSAMYLCASSPSRGDNEKLFFGSGTQLSVL.

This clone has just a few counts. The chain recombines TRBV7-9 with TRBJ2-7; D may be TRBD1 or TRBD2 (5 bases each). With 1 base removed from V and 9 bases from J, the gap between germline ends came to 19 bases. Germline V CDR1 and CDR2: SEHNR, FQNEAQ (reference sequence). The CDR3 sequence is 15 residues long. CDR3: CASSLGQTNYESQYF. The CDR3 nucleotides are TGTGCCAGCAGCTTAGGACAGACTAATTACGAGTCGCAGTACTTC.

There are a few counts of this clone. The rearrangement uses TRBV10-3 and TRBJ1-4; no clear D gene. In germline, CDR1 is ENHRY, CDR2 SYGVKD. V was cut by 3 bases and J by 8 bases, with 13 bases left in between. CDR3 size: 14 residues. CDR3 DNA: TGTGCCATCAGTGACGGGGAGGGCACGGAAAAACTGTTTTTT. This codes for CAISDGEGTEKLFF.

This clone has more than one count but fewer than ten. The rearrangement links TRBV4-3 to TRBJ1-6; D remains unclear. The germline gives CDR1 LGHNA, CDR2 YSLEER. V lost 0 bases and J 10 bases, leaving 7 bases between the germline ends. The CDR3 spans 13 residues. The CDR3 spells CASSQDWASPLHF. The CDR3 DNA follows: TGCGCCAGCAGCCAAGATTGGGCCTCACCCCTCCACTTT.

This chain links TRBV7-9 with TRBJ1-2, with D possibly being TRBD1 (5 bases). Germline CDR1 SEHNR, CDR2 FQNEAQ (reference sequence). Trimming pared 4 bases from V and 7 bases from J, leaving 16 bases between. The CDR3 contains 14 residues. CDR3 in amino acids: CASSSRAGRGGYTF. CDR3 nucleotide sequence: TGTGCCAGCAGCTCTCGCGCGGGGAGGGGTGGCTACACCTTC. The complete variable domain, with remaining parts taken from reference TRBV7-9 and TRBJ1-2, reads DTGVSQNPRHKITKRGQNVTFRCDPISEHNRLYWYRQTLGQGPEFLTYFQNEAQLEKSRLLSDRFSAERPKGSFSTLEIQRTEQGDSAMYLCASSSRAGRGGYTFGSGTRLTVV.

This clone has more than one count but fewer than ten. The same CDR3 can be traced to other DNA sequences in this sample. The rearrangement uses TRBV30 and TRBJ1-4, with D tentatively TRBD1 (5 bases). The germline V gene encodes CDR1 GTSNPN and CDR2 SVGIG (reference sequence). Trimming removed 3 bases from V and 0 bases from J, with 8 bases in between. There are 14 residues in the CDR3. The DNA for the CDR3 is TGTGCCTGGAGGGGGGGAGCAACTAATGAAAAACTGTTTTTT. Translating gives CAWRGGATNEKLFF.

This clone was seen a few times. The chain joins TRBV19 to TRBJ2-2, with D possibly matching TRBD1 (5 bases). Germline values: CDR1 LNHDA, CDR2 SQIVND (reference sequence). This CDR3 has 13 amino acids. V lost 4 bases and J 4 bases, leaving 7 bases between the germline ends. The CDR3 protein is CASSTGFTGELFF. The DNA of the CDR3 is TGTGCCAGTAGTACAGGGTTCACCGGGGAGCTGTTTTTT. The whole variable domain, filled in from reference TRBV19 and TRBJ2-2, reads DGGITQSPKYLFRKEGQNVTLSCEQNLNHDAMYWYRQDPGQGLRLIYYSQIVNDFQKGDIAEGYSVSREKKESFPLTVTSAQKNPTAFYLCASSTGFTGELFFGEGSRLTVL.

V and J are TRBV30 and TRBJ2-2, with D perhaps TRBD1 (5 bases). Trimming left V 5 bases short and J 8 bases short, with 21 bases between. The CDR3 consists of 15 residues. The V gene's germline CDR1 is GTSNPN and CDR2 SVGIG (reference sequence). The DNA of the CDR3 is TGTGCCTGGGGGGCGCCCCTAGGTCGTTGGGGGGAGCTGTTTTTT. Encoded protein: CAWGAPLGRWGELFF.

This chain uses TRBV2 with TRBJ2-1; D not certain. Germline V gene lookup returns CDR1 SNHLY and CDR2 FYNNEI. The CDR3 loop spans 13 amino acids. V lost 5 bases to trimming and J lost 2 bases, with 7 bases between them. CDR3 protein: CASSSLTYNEQFF. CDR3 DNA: TGTGCCAGCAGTTCCCTTACCTACAATGAGCAGTTCTTC.

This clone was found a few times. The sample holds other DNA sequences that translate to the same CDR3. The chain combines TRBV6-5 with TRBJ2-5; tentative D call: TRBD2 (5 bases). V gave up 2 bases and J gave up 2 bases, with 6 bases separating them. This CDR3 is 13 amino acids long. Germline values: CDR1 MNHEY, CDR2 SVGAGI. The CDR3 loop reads CASSYTGQETQYF. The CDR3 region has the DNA TGTGCCAGCAGTTACACGGGGCAAGAGACCCAGTACTTC.

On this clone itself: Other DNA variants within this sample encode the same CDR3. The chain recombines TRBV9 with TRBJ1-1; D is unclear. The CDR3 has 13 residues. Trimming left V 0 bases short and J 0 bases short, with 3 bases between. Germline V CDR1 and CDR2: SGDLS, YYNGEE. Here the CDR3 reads CASSVDMNTEAFF. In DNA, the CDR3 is TGTGCCAGCAGCGTAGATATGAACACTGAAGCTTTCTTT.

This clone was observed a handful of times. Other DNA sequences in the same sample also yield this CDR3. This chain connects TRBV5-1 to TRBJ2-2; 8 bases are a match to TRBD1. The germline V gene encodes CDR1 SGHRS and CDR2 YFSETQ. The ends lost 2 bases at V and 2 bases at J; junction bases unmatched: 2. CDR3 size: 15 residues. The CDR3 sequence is CASSFGQGNTGELFF. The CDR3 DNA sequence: TGCGCCAGCAGCTTCGGACAGGGAAACACCGGGGAGCTGTTTTTT.

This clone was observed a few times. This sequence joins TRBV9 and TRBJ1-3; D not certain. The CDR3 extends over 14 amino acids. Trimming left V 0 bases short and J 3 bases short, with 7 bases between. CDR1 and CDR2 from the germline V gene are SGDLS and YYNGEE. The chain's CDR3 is CASSVGGFGNTIYF. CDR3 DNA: TGTGCCAGCAGCGTAGGTGGGTTTGGAAACACCATATATTTT.

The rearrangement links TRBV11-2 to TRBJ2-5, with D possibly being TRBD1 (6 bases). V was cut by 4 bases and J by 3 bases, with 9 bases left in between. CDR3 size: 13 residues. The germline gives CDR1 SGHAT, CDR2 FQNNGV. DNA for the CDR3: TGTGCCAGCAGCTCATACAGGGAAGAGACCCAGTACTTC. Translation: CASSSYREETQYF.

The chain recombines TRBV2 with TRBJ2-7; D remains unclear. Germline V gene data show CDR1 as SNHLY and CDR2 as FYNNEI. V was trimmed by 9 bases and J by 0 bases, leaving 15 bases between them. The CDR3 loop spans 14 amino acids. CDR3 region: CASRGEGNSYEQYF. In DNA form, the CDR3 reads TGTGCCAGTCGTGGGGAAGGGAACTCCTACGAGCAGTACTTC.

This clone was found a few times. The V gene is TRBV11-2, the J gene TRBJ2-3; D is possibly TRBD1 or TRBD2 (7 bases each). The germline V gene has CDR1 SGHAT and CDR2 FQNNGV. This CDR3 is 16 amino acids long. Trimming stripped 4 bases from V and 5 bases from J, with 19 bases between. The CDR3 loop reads CASSSDRRLAGDTQYF. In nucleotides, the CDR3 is TGTGCCAGCAGCTCGGACAGGAGACTAGCCGGAGATACGCAGTATTTT. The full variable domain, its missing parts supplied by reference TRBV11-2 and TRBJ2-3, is EAGVAQSPRYKIIEKRQSVAFWCNPISGHATLYWYQQILGQGPKLLIQFQNNGVVDDSQLPKDRFSAERLKGVDSTLKIQPAKLEDSAVYLCASSSDRRLAGDTQYFGPGTRLTVL.

This CDR3 reads CASSRGGSPYEQYF. The CDR3 region has the DNA TGTGCCAGCAGCCGAGGGGGCTCCCCCTACGAGCAGTACTTC. V is TRBV11-2 and J is TRBJ2-7, with 7 bases fitting TRBD1. With 5 bases clipped from V and 2 bases from J, the junction kept 6 bases outside the gene matches. The V gene's germline CDR1 is SGHAT and CDR2 FQNNGV. This CDR3 is built from 14 residues.

The CDR3 region is CASSPPVDSYGYTF. CDR3 nucleotides: TGTGCCAGCTCACCACCCGTGGACAGCTATGGCTACACCTTC. V and J are TRBV18 and TRBJ1-2; maybe TRBD1 (6 bases). The CDR3 covers 14 residues. Germline CDR1 reads KGHSH; CDR2 reads LQKENI. The V end was cut by 0 bases, the J end by 4 bases, with 9 bases between.

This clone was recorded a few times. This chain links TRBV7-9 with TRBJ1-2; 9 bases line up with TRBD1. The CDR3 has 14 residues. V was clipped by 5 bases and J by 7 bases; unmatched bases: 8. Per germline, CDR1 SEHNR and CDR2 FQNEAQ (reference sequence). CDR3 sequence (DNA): TGTGCCAGCAGCGGGCCGGACAGGGGACTTGGCTACACCTTC. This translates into CASSGPDRGLGYTF.

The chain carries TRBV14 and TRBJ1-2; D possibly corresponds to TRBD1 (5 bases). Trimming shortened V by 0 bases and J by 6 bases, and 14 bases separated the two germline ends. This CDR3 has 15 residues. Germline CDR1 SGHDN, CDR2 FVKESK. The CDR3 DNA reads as TGTGCCAGCAGCCAAGATAGTGGGGCTTTTCATGGCTACACCTTC. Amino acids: CASSQDSGAFHGYTF.

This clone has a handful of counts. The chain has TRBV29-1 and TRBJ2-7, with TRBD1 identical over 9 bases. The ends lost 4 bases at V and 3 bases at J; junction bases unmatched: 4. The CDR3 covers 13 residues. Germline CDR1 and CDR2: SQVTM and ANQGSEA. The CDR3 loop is CSVAGQGYYEQYF. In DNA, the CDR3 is TGCAGCGTTGCGGGACAGGGCTACTACGAGCAGTACTTC.

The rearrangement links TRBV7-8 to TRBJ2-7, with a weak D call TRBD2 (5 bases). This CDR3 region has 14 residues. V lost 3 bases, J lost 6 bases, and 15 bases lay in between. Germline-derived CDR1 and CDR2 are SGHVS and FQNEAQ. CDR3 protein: CASSFRRMALEQYF. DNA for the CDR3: TGTGCCAGCAGCTTCCGGAGGATGGCTCTCGAGCAGTACTTC.

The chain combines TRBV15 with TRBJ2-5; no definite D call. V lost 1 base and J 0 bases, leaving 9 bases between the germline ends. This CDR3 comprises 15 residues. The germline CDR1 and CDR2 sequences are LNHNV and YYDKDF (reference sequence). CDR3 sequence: CATSRVQTYQETQYF. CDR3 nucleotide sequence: TGTGCCACCAGCAGAGTACAGACGTACCAAGAGACCCAGTACTTC.

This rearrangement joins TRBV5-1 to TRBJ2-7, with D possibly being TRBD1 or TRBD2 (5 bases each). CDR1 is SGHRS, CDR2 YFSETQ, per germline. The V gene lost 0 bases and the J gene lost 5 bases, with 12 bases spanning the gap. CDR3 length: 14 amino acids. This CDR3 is CASSLGQGPHEQYF. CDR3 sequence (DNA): TGCGCCAGCAGCTTGGGGCAGGGACCCCACGAGCAGTACTTC.

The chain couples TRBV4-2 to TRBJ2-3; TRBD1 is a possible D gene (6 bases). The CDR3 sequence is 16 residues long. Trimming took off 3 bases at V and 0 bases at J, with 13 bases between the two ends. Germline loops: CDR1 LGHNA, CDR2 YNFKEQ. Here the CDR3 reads CASSHPQQGSTDTQYF. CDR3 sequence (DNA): TGTGCCAGCAGCCACCCACAACAGGGAAGCACAGATACGCAGTATTTT.

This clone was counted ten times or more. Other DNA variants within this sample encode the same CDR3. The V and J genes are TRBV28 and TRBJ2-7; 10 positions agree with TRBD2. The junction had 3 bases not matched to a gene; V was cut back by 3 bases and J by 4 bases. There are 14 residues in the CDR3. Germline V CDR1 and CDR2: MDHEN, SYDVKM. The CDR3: CASSFPSGGYEQYF. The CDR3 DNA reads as TGTGCCAGCAGTTTCCCTAGCGGGGGATACGAGCAGTACTTC.

Written as DNA, the CDR3 is TGTGCCAGCAGCTTAACGGGGGGCTCCTACAATGAGCAGTTCTTC. Residues: CASSLTGGSYNEQFF. The chain is built from TRBV7-8 and TRBJ2-1; 7 bases line up with TRBD2. The CDR3 sequence is 15 residues long. The germline CDR1 and CDR2 sequences are SGHVS and FQNEAQ. The V and J ends lost 2 bases and 0 bases, in that order; junction bases with no gene match: 1.

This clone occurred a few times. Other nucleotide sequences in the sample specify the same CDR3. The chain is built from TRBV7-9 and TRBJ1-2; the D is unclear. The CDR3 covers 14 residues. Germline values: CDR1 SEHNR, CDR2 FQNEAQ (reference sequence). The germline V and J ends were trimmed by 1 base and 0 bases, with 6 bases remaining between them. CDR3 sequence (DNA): TGTGCCAGCAGCTTAGGGCAGACTAACTATGGCTACACCTTC. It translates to CASSLGQTNYGYTF.

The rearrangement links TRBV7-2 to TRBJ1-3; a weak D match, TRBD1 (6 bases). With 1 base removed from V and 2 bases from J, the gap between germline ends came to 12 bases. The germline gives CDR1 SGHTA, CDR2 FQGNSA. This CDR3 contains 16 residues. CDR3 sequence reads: CASSLVQGLAGNTIYF. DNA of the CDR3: TGTGCCAGCAGCTTAGTGCAGGGGCTAGCTGGAAACACCATATATTTT.

Here the CDR3 DNA reads TGTGCCAGCAGCCCCGTAGGGGGCGGTCAGCCCCAGCATTTT. Protein product: CASSPVGGGQPQHF. The V gene is TRBV27, the J gene TRBJ1-5, with 7 bases lining up with TRBD1. The CDR3 has 14 residues. The germline V gene encodes CDR1 MNHEY and CDR2 SMNVEV (reference sequence). Unmatched junction bases numbered 8, after V lost 6 bases and J lost 6 bases.

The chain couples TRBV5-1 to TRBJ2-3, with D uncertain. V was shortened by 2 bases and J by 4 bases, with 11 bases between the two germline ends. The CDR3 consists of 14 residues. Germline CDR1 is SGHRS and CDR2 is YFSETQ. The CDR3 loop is CASSFSPLADTQYF. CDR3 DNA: TGCGCCAGCAGCTTCAGCCCTTTAGCAGATACGCAGTATTTT.

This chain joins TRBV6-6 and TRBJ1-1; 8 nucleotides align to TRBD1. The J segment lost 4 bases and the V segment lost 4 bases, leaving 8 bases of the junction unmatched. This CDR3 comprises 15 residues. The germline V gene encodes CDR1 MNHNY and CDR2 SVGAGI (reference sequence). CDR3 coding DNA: TGTGCCAGCAGTTCATCGGGACAGGCCGGCACTGAAGCTTTCTTT. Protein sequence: CASSSSGQAGTEAFF.